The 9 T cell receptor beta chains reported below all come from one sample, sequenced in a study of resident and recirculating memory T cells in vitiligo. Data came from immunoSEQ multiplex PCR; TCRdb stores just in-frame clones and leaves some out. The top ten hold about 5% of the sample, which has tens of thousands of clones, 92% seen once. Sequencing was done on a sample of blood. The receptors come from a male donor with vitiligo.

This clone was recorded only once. The CDR3 loop is CASSLEPGTGGNEKLFF. In DNA, the CDR3 is TGCGCCAGCAGCTTGGAGCCCGGGACAGGGGGTAATGAAAAACTGTTTTTT. This chain uses TRBV5-1 with TRBJ1-4; the match to TRBD1 covers 11 bases. This CDR3 comprises 17 residues. The V and J ends lost 0 bases and 4 bases, in that order; junction bases with no gene match: 5. Germline loops: CDR1 SGHRS, CDR2 YFSETQ. The whole variable domain, filled in from reference TRBV5-1 and TRBJ1-4, reads KAGVTQTPRYLIKTRGQQVTLSCSPISGHRSVSWYQQTPGQGLQFLFEYFSETQRNKGNFPGRFSGRQFSNSRSEMNVSTLELGDSALYLCASSLEPGTGGNEKLFFGSGTQLSVL.

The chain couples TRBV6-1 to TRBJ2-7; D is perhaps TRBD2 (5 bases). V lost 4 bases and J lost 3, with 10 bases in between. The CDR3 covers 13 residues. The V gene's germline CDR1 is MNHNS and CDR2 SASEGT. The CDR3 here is CASSVAQNYEQYF. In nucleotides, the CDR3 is TGTGCCAGCAGTGTAGCGCAGAACTACGAGCAGTACTTC.

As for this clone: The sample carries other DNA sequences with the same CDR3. The CDR3 here is CASSSSGSSYNEQFF. In nucleotides, the CDR3 is TGCGCCAGCAGCAGTAGCGGGAGCTCCTACAATGAGCAGTTCTTC. This chain uses TRBV5-1 with TRBJ2-1, with 9 bases that match TRBD2. This CDR3 is 15 amino acids long. The V and J ends lost 4 bases and 0 bases, in that order; junction bases with no gene match: 2. Germline V gene lookup returns CDR1 SGHRS and CDR2 YFSETQ.

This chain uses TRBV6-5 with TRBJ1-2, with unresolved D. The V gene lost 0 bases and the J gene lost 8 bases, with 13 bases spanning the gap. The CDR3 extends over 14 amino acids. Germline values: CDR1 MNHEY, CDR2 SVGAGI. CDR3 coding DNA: TGTGCCAGCAGTTACTCGACCGCGGATTTCGGCTACACCTTC. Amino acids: CASSYSTADFGYTF.

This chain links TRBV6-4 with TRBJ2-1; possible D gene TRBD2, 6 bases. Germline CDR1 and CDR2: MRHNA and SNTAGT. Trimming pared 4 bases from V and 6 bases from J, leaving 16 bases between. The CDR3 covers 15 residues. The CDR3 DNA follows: TGTGCCAGCAGTGCTGAGGGACTTCCGACCAATGAGCAGTTCTTC. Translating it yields CASSAEGLPTNEQFF.

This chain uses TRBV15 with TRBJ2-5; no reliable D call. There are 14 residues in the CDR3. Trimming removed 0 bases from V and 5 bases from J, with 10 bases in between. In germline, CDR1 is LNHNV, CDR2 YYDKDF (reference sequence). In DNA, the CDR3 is TGTGCCACCAGCAGAGATCATCCCCGGGAGACCCAGTACTTC. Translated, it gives CATSRDHPRETQYF.

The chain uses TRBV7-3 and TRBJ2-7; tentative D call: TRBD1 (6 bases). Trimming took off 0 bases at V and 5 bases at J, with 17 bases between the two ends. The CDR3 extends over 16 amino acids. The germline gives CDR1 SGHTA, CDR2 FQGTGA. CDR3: CASSLTGPGVSHEQYF. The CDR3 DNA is TGTGCCAGCAGCTTAACTGGGCCAGGGGTTTCCCACGAGCAGTACTTC.

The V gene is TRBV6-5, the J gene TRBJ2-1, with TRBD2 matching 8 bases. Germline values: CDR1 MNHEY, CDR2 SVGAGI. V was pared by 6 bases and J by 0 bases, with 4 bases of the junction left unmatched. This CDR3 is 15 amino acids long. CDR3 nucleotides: TGTGCCAGCAGGTATAGCGGGACCTCCTACAATGAGCAGTTCTTC. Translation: CASRYSGTSYNEQFF.

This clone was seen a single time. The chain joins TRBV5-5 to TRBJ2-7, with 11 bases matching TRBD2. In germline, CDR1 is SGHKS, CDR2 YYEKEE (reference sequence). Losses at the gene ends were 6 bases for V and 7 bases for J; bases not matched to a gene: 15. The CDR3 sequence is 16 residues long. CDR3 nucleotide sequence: TGTGCCAGCACCCAAAATAGCGGGAGGGCCCTTCGGGAGCAGTACTTC. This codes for CASTQNSGRALREQYF.